The rows below give T cell receptor beta chains drawn from one sample of a study of cytomegalovirus exposure and HLA in healthy donors. Assay used: immunoSEQ multiplex PCR; TCRdb lists only in-frame clones, some missing. The sample shows about 360,000 clones, 86% of them seen only once. The specimen sequenced was PBMCs. Receptors originate from a woman aged 18-29 years in good health and CMV-seronegative. The CDR3 runs from the conserved cysteine through the conserved F or W. A D gene is named only where the DNA matches it firmly. Not all rows give a size; the values are once, few, many and, for expanded clones, a class.

V,size,J,D,CDR3,DNA
TRBV5-6,.,TRBJ1-1,.,CASSLAYGGSNTEAFF,TGTGCCAGCAGCTTGGCGTATGGGGGGTCGAACACTGAAGCTTTCTTT
TRBV5-5,.,TRBJ2-5,TRBD2,CASSSTSGSGRETQYF,TGTGCCAGCAGTTCGACTAGCGGGTCAGGGAGAGAGACCCAGTACTTC
TRBV5-1,.,TRBJ2-3,.,CASSLAKPDTQYF,TGCGCCAGCAGCTTGGCCAAGCCAGATACGCAGTATTTT
TRBV5-1,.,TRBJ2-7,.,CASSLVQGEYEQYF,TGCGCCAGCAGCTTGGTGCAGGGTGAGTACGAGCAGTACTTC
TRBV5-6,.,TRBJ2-3,TRBD2,CASSSELAGVPTDTQYF,TGTGCCAGCAGCTCAGAATTAGCGGGAGTACCCACAGATACGCAGTATTTT
TRBV29-1,.,TRBJ1-1,.,CSVVRVWPEAFF,TGCAGCGTTGTGCGGGTTTGGCCTGAAGCTTTCTTT
TRBV6-6,.,TRBJ2-1,.,CASSYRGQHNEQFF,TGTGCCAGCAGTTACAGGGGTCAACACAATGAGCAGTTCTTC
TRBV12-5,.,TRBJ2-5,TRBD1,CASALAGDRGETQYF,TGTGCTAGTGCCCTCGCGGGGGACAGGGGAGAGACCCAGTACTTC
TRBV4-2,.,TRBJ2-7,.,CASSQELDRPPDEQYF,TGTGCCAGCAGCCAAGAACTAGACCGACCTCCGGACGAGCAGTACTTC
TRBV7-9,.,TRBJ2-7,TRBD1,CASGRTGIFYEQYF,TGTGCCAGCGGCAGGACAGGGATCTTCTACGAGCAGTACTTC
TRBV27,.,TRBJ2-7,TRBD2,CASSALLAGWGEQYF,TGTGCCAGCAGTGCGCTACTAGCGGGATGGGGGGAGCAGTACTTC
TRBV4-2,.,TRBJ2-1,.,CASSQEGRHNEQFF,TGTGCCAGCAGCCAAGAGGGCCGTCACAATGAGCAGTTCTTC
TRBV11-2,.,TRBJ2-6,.,CASSLRPVEGSGANVLTF,TGTGCCAGCAGCTTAAGGCCAGTGGAGGGGTCTGGGGCCAACGTCCTGACTTTC
TRBV7-9,.,TRBJ1-1,.,CASSPDSPNTEAFF,TGTGCCAGCAGCCCGGACAGCCCGAACACTGAAGCTTTCTTT
TRBV11-2,.,TRBJ1-1,.,CASSLVRNTEAFF,TGTGCCAGCAGCTTAGTGCGGAACACTGAAGCTTTCTTT
TRBV15,.,TRBJ2-4,.,CATSRDIAGNIQYF,TGTGCCACCAGCAGAGATATCGCAGGGAATATTCAGTACTTC
TRBV21-1,.,TRBJ1-2,.,CASTLRGARYGYTF,TGTGCCAGCACCCTCCGGGGGGCGCGGTATGGCTACACCTTC
TRBV9,.,TRBJ2-3,.,CASSVVLTDTQYF,TGTGCCAGCAGCGTAGTACTTACAGATACGCAGTATTTT
TRBV29-1,.,TRBJ1-2,.,CSVQTGVQANYGYTF,TGCAGCGTCCAGACAGGCGTTCAAGCTAACTATGGCTACACCTTC
TRBV19,few,TRBJ2-4,.,CASQGSAKNIQYF,TGTGCCAGCCAGGGGAGTGCCAAAAACATTCAGTACTTC
TRBV5-1,.,TRBJ2-1,.,CASSPVVGGYNEQFF,TGCGCCAGCAGCCCCGTTGTAGGCGGCTACAATGAGCAGTTCTTC
TRBV6-5,.,TRBJ1-4,.,CASRGGQYEKLFF,TGTGCCAGCAGGGGTGGACAGTATGAAAAACTGTTTTTT
TRBV5-1,few,TRBJ1-2,.,CASSLYRDGGYTF,TGCGCCAGCAGCTTGTACAGGGACGGCGGCTACACCTTC
TRBV28,.,TRBJ2-1,.,CASSASWGPVDEQFF,TGTGCCAGCAGTGCCTCGTGGGGGCCTGTCGATGAGCAGTTCTTC
TRBV9,.,TRBJ2-1,TRBD1,CASSVGGQPINEQFF,TGTGCCAGCAGCGTAGGGGGACAGCCAATAAATGAGCAGTTCTTC
TRBV6-1,.,TRBJ2-1,.,CTSSWEAKEQFF,TGTACCAGCAGTTGGGAGGCGAAGGAGCAGTTCTTC
TRBV5-1,.,TRBJ2-3,.,CASSLGQVVRFTDTQYF,TGCGCCAGCAGCTTGGGACAGGTTGTCCGATTCACAGATACGCAGTATTTT
TRBV11-1,.,TRBJ2-1,TRBD2,CASSLLAGLHRSYNEQFF,TGTGCCAGCAGCTTACTAGCGGGCCTCCATCGGTCCTACAATGAGCAGTTCTTC
TRBV5-4,few,TRBJ2-7,TRBD1,CASSYGTGDEQYF,TGTGCCAGCAGCTATGGGACAGGGGACGAGCAGTACTTC
TRBV2,many,TRBJ1-1,.,CASSLTGTNTEAFF,TGTGCCAGCAGTTTGACAGGCACTAACACTGAAGCTTTCTTT
TRBV30,.,TRBJ1-6,TRBD1,CAWKRQGGNSPLHF,TGTGCCTGGAAGAGACAGGGCGGTAATTCACCCCTCCACTTT
TRBV7-3,.,TRBJ2-2,.,CASSLKTRNTGELFF,TGTGCCAGCAGCTTAAAGACTAGGAACACCGGGGAGCTGTTTTTT
TRBV28,.,TRBJ2-7,.,CASSIGASEQYF,TGTGCCAGCAGTATCGGAGCAAGCGAGCAGTACTTC
TRBV5-4,.,TRBJ1-1,.,CASSVGLDMNTEAFF,TGTGCCAGCAGCGTGGGACTCGATATGAACACTGAAGCTTTCTTT
TRBV5-4,.,TRBJ2-7,TRBD2,CASSLLTGTSGSYEQYF,TGTGCCAGCAGCTTGCTCACCGGGACTAGCGGCTCCTACGAGCAGTACTTC
TRBV4-1,.,TRBJ2-1,.,CASSQDSGQYNEQFF,TGCGCCAGCAGCCAAGATTCTGGACAGTACAATGAGCAGTTCTTC